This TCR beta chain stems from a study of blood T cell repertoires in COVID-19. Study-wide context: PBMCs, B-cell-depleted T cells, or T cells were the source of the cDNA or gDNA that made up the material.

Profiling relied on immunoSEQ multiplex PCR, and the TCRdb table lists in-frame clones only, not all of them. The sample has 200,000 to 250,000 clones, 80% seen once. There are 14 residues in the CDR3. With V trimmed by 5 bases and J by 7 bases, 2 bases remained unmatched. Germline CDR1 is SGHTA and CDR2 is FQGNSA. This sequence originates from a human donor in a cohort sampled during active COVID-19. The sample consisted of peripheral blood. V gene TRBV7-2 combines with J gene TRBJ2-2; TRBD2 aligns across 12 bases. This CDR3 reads CASSASGRVGELFF. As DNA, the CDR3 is TGTGCCAGCAGCGCTAGCGGGAGGGTCGGGGAGCTGTTTTTT.